A single sample is the source of the 26 T cell receptor beta chains below, sequenced in a study of OX40 agonist ivuxolimab in advanced cancers. This table comes from immunoSEQ multiplex PCR, and its TCRdb copy is limited to in-frame clones, with some not included. The sample shows about 85,000 clones, around 85% of them seen only once. The sample here was CD4+ or CD8+ T cells sorted from blood, taken in a trial of the OX40 agonist ivuxolimab. All receptors derive from an adult with an advanced solid tumor such as melanoma, head and neck, liver or kidney cancer.

The rearrangement links TRBV5-5 to TRBJ2-2, with D perhaps being TRBD1 or TRBD2 (5 bases each). The CDR3 contains 18 residues. With 0 bases removed from V and 6 bases from J, the gap between germline ends came to 21 bases. Looked up from germline, CDR1 is SGHKS and CDR2 is YYEKEE (reference sequence). The CDR3 is CASSLDHSGTPGAGELFF. Here the CDR3 DNA reads TGTGCCAGCAGCTTGGACCACTCCGGGACCCCGGGCGCCGGGGAGCTGTTTTTT.

The rearrangement links TRBV10-3 to TRBJ2-3; 9 positions match TRBD2. The junction had 9 bases not matched to a gene; V was cut back by 6 bases and J by 5 bases. Looked up from germline, CDR1 is ENHRY and CDR2 is SYGVKD. The CDR3 extends over 15 amino acids. The CDR3 DNA reads as TGTGCCATCAGCGAACTTAGCGGGGGTGGAGATACGCAGTATTTT. It specifies CAISELSGGGDTQYF.

The chain uses TRBV11-3 and TRBJ2-3; D is undetermined. The CDR3 has 14 amino acids. V gave up 6 bases and J gave up 6 bases, with 16 bases separating them. In germline, CDR1 is SGHNT, CDR2 YENEEA. The CDR3: CASSLFLFSDTQYF. In nucleotides, the CDR3 is TGTGCCAGCAGTCTTTTTCTTTTCTCCGATACGCAGTATTTT.

The V gene is TRBV7-2, the J gene TRBJ1-3; D unclear. CDR3 length: 14 residues. Germline values: CDR1 SGHTA, CDR2 FQGNSA. Trimming took 6 bases from V and 7 from J, leaving 16 bases between them. The CDR3 spells CASRIGAPGNTIYF. Written as DNA, the CDR3 is TGTGCCAGCAGGATCGGAGCCCCGGGGAACACCATATATTTT.

The rearrangement uses TRBV2 and TRBJ2-1; 9 bases match TRBD2. The CDR3 is made up of 15 amino acids. Germline CDR1 reads SNHLY; CDR2 reads FYNNEI. The trim removed 6 bases at V and 5 bases at J, leaving 8 bases unmatched. The CDR3 DNA reads TGTGCCAGCAGACGCGGGGGGGCTACAAACAATGAGCAGTTCTTC. This gives the protein CASRRGGATNNEQFF. Together with reference TRBV2 and TRBJ2-1, the CDR3 gives the full variable domain: EPEVTQTPSHQVTQMGQEVILRCVPISNHLYFYWYRQILGQKVEFLVSFYNNEISEKSEIFDDQFSVERPDGSNFTLKIRSTKLEDSAMYFCASRRGGATNNEQFFGPGTRLTVL.

The CDR3 region is CAWIQPHTGVGTEAFF. DNA of the CDR3: TGTGCCTGGATACAACCACATACAGGGGTCGGCACTGAAGCTTTCTTT. V gene TRBV30 combines with J gene TRBJ1-1; 7 bases agree with TRBD1. From germline, CDR1 is GTSNPN and CDR2 SVGIG (reference sequence). Germline trimming cut 4 bases from V and 4 bases from J; bases unmatched to any gene: 15. This CDR3 has 16 residues.

The chain employs TRBV6-1 and TRBJ2-5; TRBD2 matches 7 bases. V shed 1 base and J 3 bases; nucleotides not matched to a gene: 11. Germline CDR1 reads MNHNS; CDR2 reads SASEGT. This CDR3 has 17 residues. The CDR3 here is CASSEVLRGSHKETQYF. The CDR3 region has the DNA TGTGCCAGCAGTGAAGTCTTGCGGGGGTCCCATAAAGAGACCCAGTACTTC.

This clone appeared a single time. For the CDR3, the DNA is TGTGCCAGCAGTCCGTCGGACAGGGACGAGACCCAGTACTTC. It translates to CASSPSDRDETQYF. The rearrangement joins TRBV28 to TRBJ2-5, with 8 nucleotides matching TRBD1. J was trimmed by 5 bases and V by 5 bases; bases with no gene match: 7. This CDR3 spans 14 amino acids. CDR1 and CDR2 (germline): MDHEN, SYDVKM. Filled out from reference TRBV28 and TRBJ2-5, the complete variable domain reads DVKVTQSSRYLVKRTGEKVFLECVQDMDHENMFWYRQDPGLGLRLIYFSYDVKMKEKGDIPEGYSVSREKKERFSLILESASTNQTSMYLCASSPSDRDETQYFGPGTRLLVL.

The rearrangement joins TRBV5-6 to TRBJ1-2; D gene unclear. CDR3 length equals 13 residues. Looked up from germline, CDR1 is SGHDT and CDR2 is YYEEEE. V was cut by 0 bases and J by 4 bases, with 7 bases left in between. In DNA, the CDR3 is TGTGCCAGCAGCTTGGTTCAGCTCTATGGCTACACCTTC. This gives the protein CASSLVQLYGYTF.

The chain joins TRBV9 to TRBJ1-2, with D possibly matching TRBD1 (5 bases). The V end was cut by 5 bases, the J end by 4 bases, with 18 bases between. Germline loops: CDR1 SGDLS, CDR2 YYNGEE. The CDR3 is made up of 15 amino acids. The DNA of the CDR3 is TGTGCCAGCAGAAACCCGGGGGGACCGGCCTATGGCTACACCTTC. Translating it yields CASRNPGGPAYGYTF.

This sequence joins TRBV7-9 and TRBJ2-5; the D gene is possibly TRBD2 (5 bases). The V gene's germline CDR1 is SEHNR and CDR2 FQNEAQ (reference sequence). CDR3 size: 14 residues. V was shortened by 3 bases and J by 9 bases, with 17 bases between the two germline ends. CDR3 in amino acids: CASSFGLDWRPQYF. Written as DNA, the CDR3 is TGTGCCAGCAGCTTCGGACTGGACTGGAGGCCCCAGTACTTC.

The V gene is TRBV27, the J gene TRBJ2-7; D perhaps matches TRBD1 (5 bases). Trimming pared 3 bases from V and 6 bases from J, leaving 9 bases between. Germline V lookup: CDR1 MNHEY, CDR2 SMNVEV (reference sequence). The CDR3 is 12 residues long. The CDR3 spells CASSFPQGEQYF. The CDR3 DNA reads TGTGCCAGCAGTTTCCCTCAGGGCGAGCAGTACTTC.

This clone appeared a few times. V gene TRBV5-1 combines with J gene TRBJ2-7; TRBD2 matches 7 bases. Per germline, CDR1 SGHRS and CDR2 YFSETQ. The CDR3 has 14 amino acids. V dropped 0 bases and J dropped 6; count of bases not matched to a gene: 6. The chain's CDR3 is CASSLEPGTTEQYF. As DNA, the CDR3 is TGCGCCAGCAGCTTGGAACCGGGGACTACCGAGCAGTACTTC.

This chain connects TRBV28 to TRBJ2-3; D possibly corresponds to TRBD2 (6 bases). Trimming removed 5 bases from V and 4 bases from J, with 16 bases in between. The CDR3 extends over 15 amino acids. Germline V gene sequence: CDR1 MDHEN, CDR2 SYDVKM. The CDR3 region has the DNA TGTGCCAGCAGTCCCCTCGAGGGAGGTTCAGATACGCAGTATTTT. Translation: CASSPLEGGSDTQYF.

The V gene is TRBV5-8, the J gene TRBJ2-5; perhaps TRBD1 as D (5 bases). Trimming shortened V by 1 base and J by 2 bases, and 9 bases separated the two germline ends. The CDR3 is 14 amino acids. The germline gives CDR1 SGHTS, CDR2 YDEGEE. The chain's CDR3 is CASSLRQGQETQYF. CDR3 DNA: TGTGCCAGCAGCTTGCGTCAGGGACAAGAGACCCAGTACTTC.

This sequence joins TRBV10-3 and TRBJ2-4, with D possibly TRBD2 on 5 matching bases. V lost 7 bases, J lost 4 bases, and 14 bases lay in between. The CDR3 covers 14 residues. Germline values: CDR1 ENHRY, CDR2 SYGVKD. CDR3: CAINPPGKKNIQYF. Written as DNA, the CDR3 is TGTGCCATCAATCCCCCGGGGAAAAAAAACATTCAGTACTTC.

The gene calls are TRBV5-5 and TRBJ2-5; D might be TRBD1 or TRBD2, each matching 5 bases. The CDR3 runs 14 residues. CDR1 is SGHKS and CDR2 is YYEKEE in the germline V gene (reference sequence). The germline V and J ends were trimmed by 0 bases and 1 base, with 7 bases remaining between them. The CDR3 here is CASSLGGTQETQYF. Written as DNA, the CDR3 is TGTGCCAGCAGCTTGGGGGGGACCCAAGAGACCCAGTACTTC.

The chain's CDR3 is CASSLLGSTDTQYF. CDR3 bases: TGTGCCAGCAGCTTATTAGGAAGCACAGATACGCAGTATTTT. This rearrangement joins TRBV7-2 to TRBJ2-3; D is undetermined. Trimming cost V 2 bases and J 0 bases, with 6 bases left between them. Per the germline V gene, CDR1 is SGHTA and CDR2 is FQGNSA. The CDR3 contains 14 residues.

This clone appeared a single time. The chain links TRBV9 to TRBJ1-6, with D maybe TRBD1 (5 bases). The V gene's germline CDR1 is SGDLS and CDR2 YYNGEE. The CDR3 is 16 amino acids. The germline V and J ends were trimmed by 0 bases and 8 bases, with 15 bases remaining between them. This CDR3 reads CASSVGGWGKDSPLHF. The CDR3 DNA follows: TGTGCCAGCAGCGTAGGGGGTTGGGGGAAGGATTCACCCCTCCACTTT. Drawing the rest from reference TRBV9 and TRBJ1-6, the complete variable domain is DSGVTQTPKHLITATGQRVTLRCSPRSGDLSVYWYQQSLDQGLQFLIQYYNGEERAKGNILERFSAQQFPDLHSELNLSSLELGDSALYFCASSVGGWGKDSPLHFGNGTRLTVT.

The genes are TRBV30 and TRBJ2-3, with D perhaps assigned TRBD1 or TRBD2 (5 bases each). The ends were cut back, 7 bases at V and 2 bases at J, with 16 bases in the middle. Germline V gene sequence: CDR1 GTSNPN, CDR2 SVGIG (reference sequence). The CDR3 length is 14 residues. Here the CDR3 reads CALNRDAYTDTQYF. The CDR3 bases are TGTGCCTTAAACCGGGACGCCTACACAGATACGCAGTATTTT.

The chain combines TRBV28 with TRBJ2-7; D is unresolved. Germline CDR1 reads MDHEN; CDR2 reads SYDVKM. This CDR3 spans 11 amino acids. V was shortened by 5 bases and J by 2 bases, with 4 bases between the two germline ends. CDR3 nucleotides: TGTGCCAGCAGTGTTACCTACGAGCAGTACTTC. This translates into CASSVTYEQYF.

This chain joins TRBV5-1 and TRBJ1-1; 7 bases line up with TRBD1. V lost 2 bases and J lost 4; bases outside the gene matches: 5. Germline V CDR1 and CDR2: SGHRS, YFSETQ. The CDR3 covers 14 residues. CDR3 loop: CASSFDRAGTEAFF. DNA for the CDR3: TGCGCCAGCAGCTTCGACAGGGCGGGCACTGAAGCTTTCTTT.

The chain is built from TRBV19 and TRBJ2-7; D is possibly TRBD1 (6 bases). The CDR3 is 15 residues long. Germline loops: CDR1 LNHDA, CDR2 SQIVND (reference sequence). V lost 5 bases and J lost 2, with 16 bases in between. The CDR3 DNA reads TGTGCCAGTAGTCACGAACTTACAGGGCCCTACGAGCAGTACTTC. The encoded protein is CASSHELTGPYEQYF.

V and J are TRBV20-1 and TRBJ2-5; D gene ambiguous. V lost 6 bases and J lost 5, with 10 bases in between. The CDR3 consists of 11 residues. CDR1 is DFQATT, CDR2 SNEGSKA, per germline (reference sequence). The CDR3 loop reads CSALPSETQYF. The CDR3 DNA reads as TGCAGTGCACTTCCTTCTGAGACCCAGTACTTC.

This chain links TRBV4-2 with TRBJ2-3, with TRBD2 matching over 13 bases. Germline V gene lookup returns CDR1 LGHNA and CDR2 YNFKEQ. The CDR3 is 18 residues long. J was trimmed by 2 bases and V by 0 bases; bases with no gene match: 5. The CDR3 region is CASSQELAGGAITDTQYF. CDR3 nucleotide sequence: TGTGCCAGCAGCCAAGAACTAGCGGGGGGGGCTATCACAGATACGCAGTATTTT.

The V gene is TRBV7-2, the J gene TRBJ2-5; perhaps TRBD1 as D (6 bases). CDR1 and CDR2 (germline): SGHTA, FQGNSA. Trimming removed 5 bases at V and 4 bases at J, with 17 bases between. This CDR3 spans 15 amino acids. The CDR3 loop is CASSIQTGMRETQYF. The CDR3 nucleotides are TGTGCCAGCAGCATCCAAACAGGGATGCGAGAGACCCAGTACTTC.